Listed below are T cell receptor beta chains from one sample, sequenced in a study of shared clonotypes between healthy human individuals. Assay: immunoSEQ multiplex PCR; the TCRdb copy retains only in-frame clones and omits some. Among just over 2,000,000 clones listed, around 96% were seen once. Input material: naive CD8+ T cells sorted from blood. The receptors derive from a man between 18 and 35 years old in good health. CDR3s include the opening cysteine and the closing phenylalanine or tryptophan. Fields, in order: D gene, V gene, J gene, clone size, CDR3 protein, CDR3 DNA. The D gene is left open where the match is weak. Clone size is not always given. Where it is, it says once, few, many or a class for expanded clones.

TRBD1	TRBV28	TRBJ2-7	-	CAPSGTGINEQYF	TGTGCCCCATCCGGGACAGGGATCAACGAGCAGTACTTC
-	TRBV18	TRBJ1-3	-	CASSPPGAGNTIYF	TGTGCCAGCTCACCACCGGGGGCCGGAAACACCATATATTTT
-	TRBV4-3	TRBJ2-7	-	CASSHDRGGGAEQYF	TGCGCCAGCAGCCATGATCGGGGAGGGGGCGCCGAGCAGTACTTC
TRBD2	TRBV4-3	TRBJ2-3	-	CASSQDGRGLDTQYF	TGCGCCAGCAGCCAAGACGGGAGGGGGTTAGATACGCAGTATTTT
-	TRBV10-3	TRBJ2-5	-	CAIKGGSGLETQYF	TGTGCCATCAAAGGGGGGTCAGGGCTCGAGACCCAGTACTTC
-	TRBV7-9	TRBJ1-1	-	CASSLVHVGSAEAFF	TGTGCCAGCAGCTTAGTACACGTCGGCAGTGCTGAAGCTTTCTTT
TRBD1	TRBV28	TRBJ1-1	-	CASSLDRGQDTEAFF	TGTGCCAGCAGTCTTGACAGGGGGCAGGACACTGAAGCTTTCTTT
TRBD1	TRBV5-1	TRBJ1-5	-	CASSPNIAGTELFF	TGCGCCAGCAGCCCAAACATCGCCGGGACAGAACTCTTTTTT
TRBD1	TRBV6-1	TRBJ2-7	-	CASSLPDRGGHEQYF	TGTGCCAGCAGTCTCCCGGACAGGGGTGGTCACGAGCAGTACTTC
-	TRBV4-1	TRBJ2-7	-	CASSLVRGGYEQYF	TGCGCCAGCAGCCTGGTCAGGGGGGGCTACGAGCAGTACTTC
-	TRBV5-1	TRBJ1-1	few	CASSLAQPAEAFF	TGCGCCAGCAGCTTGGCACAGCCAGCTGAAGCTTTCTTT
TRBD2	TRBV2	TRBJ2-3	-	CASSALAVKTDTQYF	TGTGCCAGCAGTGCACTAGCGGTGAAGACAGATACGCAGTATTTT
TRBD2	TRBV7-2	TRBJ2-5	-	CASSWGLAGAYQETQYF	TGTGCCAGCAGCTGGGGACTAGCGGGAGCGTACCAAGAGACCCAGTACTTC
-	TRBV7-9	TRBJ2-7	-	CASSPQQTYEQYF	TGTGCCAGCAGCCCCCAACAAACTTACGAGCAGTACTTC
-	TRBV6-1	TRBJ1-1	-	CASSEPPQGPGLF	TGTGCCAGCAGTGAGCCACCGCAGGGTCCCGGTCTCTTT
-	TRBV27	TRBJ2-3	-	CASLQRTGTDTQYF	TGTGCCAGCCTCCAGCGGACGGGAACAGATACGCAGTATTTT
TRBD1	TRBV5-6	TRBJ2-7	few	CASSWDRSYEQYF	TGTGCCAGCAGCTGGGACAGGAGCTACGAGCAGTACTTC
-	TRBV7-9	TRBJ2-5	-	CASSLVVEETQYF	TGTGCCAGCAGCTTAGTAGTAGAAGAGACCCAGTACTTC
-	TRBV7-7	TRBJ2-1	-	CASSLTGYNEQFF	TGTGCTAGCAGCTTAACAGGGTACAATGAGCAGTTCTTC
-	TRBV11-2	TRBJ1-1	-	CASSPGAAGEWYTEAFF	TGTGCCAGCAGCCCTGGGGCGGCAGGGGAATGGTACACTGAAGCTTTCTTT
TRBD1	TRBV7-6	TRBJ1-2	-	CASSLGTGVEGYTF	TGTGCCAGCAGCCTAGGGACAGGGGTGGAAGGCTACACCTTC
-	TRBV9	TRBJ2-1	once	CASSPRLEGDEQFF	TGTGCCAGCAGCCCCAGACTAGAAGGGGATGAGCAGTTCTTC